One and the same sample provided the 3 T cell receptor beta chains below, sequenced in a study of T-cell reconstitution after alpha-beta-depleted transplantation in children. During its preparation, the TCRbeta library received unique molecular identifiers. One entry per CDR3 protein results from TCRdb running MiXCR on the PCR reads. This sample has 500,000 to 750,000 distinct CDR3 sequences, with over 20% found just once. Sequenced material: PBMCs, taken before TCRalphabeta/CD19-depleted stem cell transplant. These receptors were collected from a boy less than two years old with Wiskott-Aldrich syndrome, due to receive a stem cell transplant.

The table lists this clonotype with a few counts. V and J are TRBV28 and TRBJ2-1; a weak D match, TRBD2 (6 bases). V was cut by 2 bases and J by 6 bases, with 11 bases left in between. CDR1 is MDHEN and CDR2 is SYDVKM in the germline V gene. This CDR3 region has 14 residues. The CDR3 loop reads CASSLAGMGNEQFF. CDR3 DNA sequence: TGTGCCAGCAGTTTAGCGGGAATGGGCAATGAGCAGTTCTTC.

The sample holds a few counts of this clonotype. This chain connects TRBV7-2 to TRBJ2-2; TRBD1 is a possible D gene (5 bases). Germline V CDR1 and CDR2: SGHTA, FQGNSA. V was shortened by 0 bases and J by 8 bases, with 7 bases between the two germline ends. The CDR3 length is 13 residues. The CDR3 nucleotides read TGTGCCAGCAGCTTAGCGAGACAGGGGGAGCTGTTTTTT. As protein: CASSLARQGELFF.

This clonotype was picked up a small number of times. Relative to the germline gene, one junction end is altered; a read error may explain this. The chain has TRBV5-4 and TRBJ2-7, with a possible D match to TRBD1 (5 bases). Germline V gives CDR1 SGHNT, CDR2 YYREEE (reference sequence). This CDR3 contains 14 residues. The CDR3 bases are TGTGCCAGCAGCTTGAAGCAGGGTTCCTCCGAGCAGTACTTC. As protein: CASSLKQGSSEQYF.